This record covers a single TCR beta chain. In its sample, this clonotype was seen a few times. Its antigen is unknown. There are no base qualities to consult, and no much larger clone falls within one base. The data derive from a study of identical twins (dated by TCRdb to 2016 to 2017). About the full investigation: The study deep-sequenced TCR alpha and beta repertoires from monozygotic twins, unrelated adults of various ages and cord blood to test whether fetal clonotypes persist. To rule out contamination, the twin experiments were replicated at different times with different library preparation protocols.

Every donor was a healthy Caucasian. Three unrelated non-twin adults were additionally sequenced: a male aged 18 to 29, a male aged 50 to 60 and a female aged 50 to 60. Miltenyi CD45RO+ enrichment and human naive T-cell isolation kits were used to isolate memory (CD45RO+) and naive T cells from PBMC. Receptor amplification or capture employed 5' RACE. Sequenced using an Illumina HiSeq 2000. A universal primer binding site was introduced by template switching, and a unique molecular identifier was present in the final cDNA, enabling accurate counting of TCR cDNA molecules. Specific primers in the conserved constant-segment region were used to synthesize first-strand cDNA for the TCR alpha and beta chains. To control for contamination, every cDNA library carried two barcodes: a SMART-Mk sample barcode plus Illumina barcodes. Two successive PCR steps introduced TruSeq adapter sequences along with Illumina sample barcodes. The TCR alpha and beta cDNA libraries were sequenced on the Illumina HiSeq platform using custom primers. As for the original processing: MiGEC was used to process raw reads and extract unique molecular identifiers, and MiXCR was used to find CDR3 positions. Recombination models were inferred per individual with the repgenHMM and IGoR tools using an EM algorithm. Shared clonotype analysis was performed with the tcR package in R, normalizing sharing by the product of cloneset sizes. To study raw recombination without the effects of thymic and clonal selection, out-of-frame nonproductive sequences were analyzed. TCRdb handled the public reads itself, with Q25 trimming in fastp and clone calling in MiXCR, and kept productive beta chains. Here each entry gathers all rows of one CDR3 protein and keeps the most common genes and DNA. The V and J calls here are based on TCRdb, not the publication. For this sample the table gives hundreds of thousands of distinct CDR3 sequences, of which 6% to 6.5% were detected only once. The ten largest clonotypes hold around 2% of the sample.

CDR1 and CDR2, looked up from the germline V gene (reference sequence), are SEHNR and FQNEAQ. V loses 2 bases of germline sequence and J loses 0 bases, and the interval between the two ends is 13 bases. The CDR3, cysteine through phenylalanine, is 16 amino acids long. Only the CDR3 portion is preserved as DNA: 48 bases, with reading frame beginning at the first base. Overall study outcomes, separate from this receptor: Out-of-frame TCR alpha sequences shared between twins showed an excess of low generation-probability sequences compared with coincidental sharing between unrelated individuals. Because the same donors could not be followed over many years, the conclusions depended on cross-sectional statistical analysis. Fewer insertions were carried by abundant cord blood beta clonotypes; a weaker similar trend was observed in young adult naive repertoires, while no such trend was observed in memory repertoires. Invariant T cells such as MAIT and iNKT could partly confound zero-insertion analyses, though diverse VJ usage argued against this for most clonotypes. The excess sharing between twins in beta out-of-frame sequences was weaker because fewer shared sequences reduced the signal-to-noise ratio. In monozygotic twins, out-of-frame TCR alpha sharing was systematically underestimated by recombination models, although the models agreed with sharing between unrelated individuals.

The TCR originated in a man between 18 and 35 years old in good health. The sequenced material came from naive T cells sorted from blood. The sample's cell subset or site label, decoded: cells isolated with a human naive T-cell isolation kit. The V gene is TRBV7-9 and the J gene is TRBJ1-1, with no confident D gene call. The base sequence is TGTGCCAGCAGCTTAATACAGAGCATCATGAACACTGAAGCTTTCTTT. It translates to CASSLIQSIMNTEAFF. Reference TRBV7-9 and TRBJ1-1 proteins supply the regions before and after the CDR3; the full variable domain is: DTGVSQNPRHKITKRGQNVTFRCDPISEHNRLYWYRQTLGQGPEFLTYFQNEAQLEKSRLLSDRFSAERPKGSFSTLEIQRTEQGDSAMYLCASSLIQSIMNTEAFFGQGTRLTVV.